Given below is one T cell receptor beta chain in context. This CDR3 comprises 12 residues. CDR1 is SGHVS and CDR2 is FQNEAQ in the germline V gene. Each donor supplied roughly 2.4 ml of blood. This sample was included in a study of monozygotic twins with inflammatory bowel disease. Via template switching, UMIs carrying a 6-nucleotide sample barcode were introduced. With the 5' RACE reads reprocessed, TCRdb shows one record per CDR3 protein and no DNA. The sample has 400,000 or so distinct CDR3 sequences. This chain joins TRBV7-8 and TRBJ1-3. Input material: blood. The TCR originated in a human donor with ulcerative colitis or Crohn's disease, or a healthy co-twin of an affected twin (not recorded which). The chain's CDR3 is CASSLAEEDIYF.